This T cell receptor (beta chain) was documented in a study of blood T cell repertoires in COVID-19. The overall study: The United States, Italy and Spain were the sources of the acute and convalescent COVID-19 samples.

J lost 7 bases, V lost 7 bases, and 13 bases had no gene match. The CDR3 contains 15 residues. The germline gives CDR1 MNHNY, CDR2 SVGAGI (reference sequence). The protocol was immunoSEQ multiplex PCR, while the TCRdb copy is restricted to in-frame clones and leaves out a portion. The sample lists tens of thousands of clones; roughly 89% were seen once. The sample taken for sequencing was peripheral blood. The V call is TRBV6-6, the J call TRBJ1-5, with TRBD1 matching over 7 bases. The clonotype was recovered from a man aged 30 to 39 with acute or convalescent COVID-19. The DNA of the CDR3 is TGTGCCAGCACCCTCACAGGGGACGGTAGGCAGCCCCAGCATTTT. As protein: CASTLTGDGRQPQHF.